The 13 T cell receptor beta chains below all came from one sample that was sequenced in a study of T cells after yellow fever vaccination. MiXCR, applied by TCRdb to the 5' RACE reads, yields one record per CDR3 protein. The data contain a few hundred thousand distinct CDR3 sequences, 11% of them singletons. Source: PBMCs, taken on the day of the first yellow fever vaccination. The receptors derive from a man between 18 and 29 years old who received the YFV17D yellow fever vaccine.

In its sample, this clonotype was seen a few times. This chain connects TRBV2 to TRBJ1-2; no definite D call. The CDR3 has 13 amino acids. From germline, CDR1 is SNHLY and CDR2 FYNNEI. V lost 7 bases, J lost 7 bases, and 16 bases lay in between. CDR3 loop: CASTEGTGGGYTF. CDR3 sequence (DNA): TGTGCCAGCACCGAGGGAACCGGAGGTGGCTACACCTTC.

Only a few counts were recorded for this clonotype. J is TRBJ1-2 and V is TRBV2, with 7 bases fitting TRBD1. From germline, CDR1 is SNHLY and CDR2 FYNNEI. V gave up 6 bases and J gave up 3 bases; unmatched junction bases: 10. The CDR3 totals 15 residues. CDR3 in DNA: TGTGCCAGCAGCGACAGGGTCAGGGCGTACTATGGCTACACCTTC. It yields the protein CASSDRVRAYYGYTF.

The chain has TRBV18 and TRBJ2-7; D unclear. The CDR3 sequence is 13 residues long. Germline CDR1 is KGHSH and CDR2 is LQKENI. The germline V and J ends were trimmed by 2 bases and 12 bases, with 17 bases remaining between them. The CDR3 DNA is TGTGCCAGCTCACCATCAGGCAGTCCGGGCGCGTACTTC. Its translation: CASSPSGSPGAYF. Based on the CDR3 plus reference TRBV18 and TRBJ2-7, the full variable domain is NAGVMQNPRHLVRRRGQEARLRCSPMKGHSHVYWYRQLPEEGLKFMVYLQKENIIDESGMPKERFSAEFPKEGPSILRIQQVVRGDSAAYFCASSPSGSPGAYFGPGTRLTVT.

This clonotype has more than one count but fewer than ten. The CDR3 nucleotides read TGTGCCAGCAGTTTCCGACTAGAATCCTACGAGCAGTACGTC. Protein: CASSFRLESYEQYV. The rearrangement uses TRBV28 and TRBJ2-7, with D perhaps TRBD2 (6 bases). V was cut by 3 bases and J by 1 base, with 10 bases left in between. CDR1 and CDR2 from the germline V gene are MDHEN and SYDVKM. This CDR3 comprises 14 residues.

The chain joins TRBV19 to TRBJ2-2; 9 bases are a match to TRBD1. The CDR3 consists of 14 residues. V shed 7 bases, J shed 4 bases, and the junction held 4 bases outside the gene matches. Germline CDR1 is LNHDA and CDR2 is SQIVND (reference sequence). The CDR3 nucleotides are TGTGCCAGTACCGGGACAGGGATCACCGGGGAGCTGTTTTTT. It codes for CASTGTGITGELFF.

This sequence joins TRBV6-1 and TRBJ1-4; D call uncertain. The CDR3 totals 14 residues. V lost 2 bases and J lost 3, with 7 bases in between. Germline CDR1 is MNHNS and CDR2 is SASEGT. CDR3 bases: TGTGCCAGCAGTGAACGGGCATCTAATGAAAAACTGTTTTTT. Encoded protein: CASSERASNEKLFF.

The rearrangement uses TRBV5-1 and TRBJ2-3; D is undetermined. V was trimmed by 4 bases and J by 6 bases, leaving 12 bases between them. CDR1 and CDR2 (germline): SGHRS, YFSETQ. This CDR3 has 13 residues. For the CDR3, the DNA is TGCGCCAGCAGCCGGGTGGGCCAGGATACGCAGTATTTT. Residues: CASSRVGQDTQYF.

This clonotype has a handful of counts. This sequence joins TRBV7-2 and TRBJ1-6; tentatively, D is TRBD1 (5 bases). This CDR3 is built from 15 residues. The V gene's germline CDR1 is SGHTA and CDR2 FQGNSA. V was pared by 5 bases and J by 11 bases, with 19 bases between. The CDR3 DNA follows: TGTGCCAGCAGCCTAGATTGGGGCAAAAGGGCACCCCTCCACTTT. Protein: CASSLDWGKRAPLHF.

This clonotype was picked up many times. The CDR3 nucleotides read TGCGCCAGCAGCCAGAGGGGGGGGGGTACAGATACGCAGTATTTT. It specifies CASSQRGGGTDTQYF. The genes are TRBV4-3 and TRBJ2-3; possibly TRBD2 for D (7 bases). In germline, CDR1 is LGHNA, CDR2 YSLEER. CDR3 length equals 15 residues. V was clipped by 3 bases and J by 3 bases, with 13 bases between them.

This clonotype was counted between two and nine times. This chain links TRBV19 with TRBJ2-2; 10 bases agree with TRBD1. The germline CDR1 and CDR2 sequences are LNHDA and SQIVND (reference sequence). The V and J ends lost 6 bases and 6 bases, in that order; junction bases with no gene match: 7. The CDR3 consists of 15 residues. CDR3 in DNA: TGTGCCAGTAGACGACGACAGGGGGCGGCCGGGGAGCTGTTTTTT. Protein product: CASRRRQGAAGELFF. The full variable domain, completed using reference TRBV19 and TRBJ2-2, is DGGITQSPKYLFRKEGQNVTLSCEQNLNHDAMYWYRQDPGQGLRLIYYSQIVNDFQKGDIAEGYSVSREKKESFPLTVTSAQKNPTAFYLCASRRRQGAAGELFFGEGSRLTVL.

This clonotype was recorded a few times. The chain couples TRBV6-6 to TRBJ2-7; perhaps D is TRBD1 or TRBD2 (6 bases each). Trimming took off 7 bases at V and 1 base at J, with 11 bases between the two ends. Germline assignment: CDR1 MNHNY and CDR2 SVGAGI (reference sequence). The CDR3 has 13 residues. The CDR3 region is CASKGGQSYEQYF. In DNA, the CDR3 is TGTGCCAGCAAAGGGGGGCAATCCTACGAGCAGTACTTC.

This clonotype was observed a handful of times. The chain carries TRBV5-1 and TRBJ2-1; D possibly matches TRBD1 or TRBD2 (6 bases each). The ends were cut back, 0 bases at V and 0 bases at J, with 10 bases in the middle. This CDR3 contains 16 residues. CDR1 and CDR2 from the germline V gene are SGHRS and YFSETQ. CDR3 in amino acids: CASSLVTGASYNEQFF. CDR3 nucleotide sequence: TGCGCCAGCAGCTTGGTAACGGGGGCCTCCTACAATGAGCAGTTCTTC.

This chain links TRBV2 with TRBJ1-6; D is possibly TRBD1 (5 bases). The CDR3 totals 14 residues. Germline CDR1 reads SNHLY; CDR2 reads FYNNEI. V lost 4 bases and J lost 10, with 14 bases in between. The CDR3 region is CASSGEGRGSPLHF. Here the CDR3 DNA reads TGTGCCAGCAGTGGTGAGGGGAGAGGGTCACCCCTCCACTTT.